Sequencing of this TCR beta chain was carried out in a study of T cell repertoires in cytomegalovirus infection. Study at large: Matching HLA type and CMV infection were both indicated by public TCR beta signatures.

About this clonotype itself: The antigen is undetermined.

General study points: Frequencies of public TCR beta families were cumulated, and this identified carriers of CMV plus the relevant HLA.

One entry per CDR3 protein, called by TCRdb with MiXCR from the reads. This table holds roughly 340,000 distinct CDR3 sequences, just under 30% found once. The origin of this receptor is a human donor in good health (CMV status not recorded). Some clones in this sample may be carry-over from other donors' samples. Sequencing was performed on cultured PBMCs, taken from culture after CMV antigen stimulation.

For the CDR3, the DNA is TGTGCCAGCAGCTCCAGTAGAGGCACAGATACGCAGTATTTT. Protein: CASSSSRGTDTQYF. The chain combines TRBV5-4 with TRBJ2-3; D uncertain. The CDR3 has 14 residues. Germline loops: CDR1 SGHNT, CDR2 YYREEE (reference sequence). Deletions cut 3 bases from V and 1 base from J, with 9 bases between.